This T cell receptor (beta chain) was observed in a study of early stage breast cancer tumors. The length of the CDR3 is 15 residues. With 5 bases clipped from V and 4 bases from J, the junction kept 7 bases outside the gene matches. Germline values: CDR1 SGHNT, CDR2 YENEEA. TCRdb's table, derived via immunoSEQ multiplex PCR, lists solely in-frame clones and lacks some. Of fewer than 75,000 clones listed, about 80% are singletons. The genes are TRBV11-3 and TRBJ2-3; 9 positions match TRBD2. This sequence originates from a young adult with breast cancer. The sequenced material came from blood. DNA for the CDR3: TGTGCCAGCAGCGGGCGGGAGGGCCTGGCAGATACGCAGTATTTT. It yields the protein CASSGREGLADTQYF.